The next 12 T cell receptor beta chains were all read from a single sample in a study of blood T cells in healthy people across ages. Alongside a J-beta primer mix, a sample-barcoded 5' primer served in a second PCR lasting roughly 6 to 11 cycles. TCRdb re-called the 5' RACE reads with MiXCR, one entry per CDR3 protein. The table records about 1.1 million distinct CDR3 sequences, approximately 38% of them present only once. The sequencing input was blood. These receptors originate from a man younger than 35 in good health.

The rearrangement uses TRBV12-3 or TRBV12-4 and TRBJ2-1; 14 positions agree with TRBD2. Germline trimming cut 0 bases from V and 3 bases from J; bases unmatched to any gene: 7. This CDR3 comprises 19 residues. The CDR3 loop reads CASSLAPGTSGGDYNEQFF. For the CDR3, the DNA is TGTGCCAGCAGTTTAGCTCCCGGGACTAGCGGGGGAGACTACAATGAGCAGTTCTTC.

This clonotype has more than one count but fewer than ten. The rearrangement uses TRBV2 and TRBJ2-7; TRBD2 is a possible D gene (6 bases). In germline, CDR1 is SNHLY, CDR2 FYNNEI. CDR3 length: 13 amino acids. Trimming removed 11 bases from V and 3 bases from J, with 17 bases in between. In nucleotides, the CDR3 is TGTGCCGACAAGATGAGGGACTTCTACGAGCAGTACTTC. The encoded protein is CADKMRDFYEQYF.

For the CDR3, the DNA is TGTGCCATCAGTGAAGTAGTAGGTGGCAATCAGCCCCAGCATTTT. It specifies CAISEVVGGNQPQHF. The chain employs TRBV10-3 and TRBJ1-5; D is uncertain. Per germline, CDR1 ENHRY and CDR2 SYGVKD. With 3 bases removed from V and 2 bases from J, the gap between germline ends came to 11 bases. There are 15 residues in the CDR3.

The chain uses TRBV20-1 and TRBJ1-1; D possibly corresponds to TRBD1 (6 bases). Per germline, CDR1 DFQATT and CDR2 SNEGSKA (reference sequence). There are 14 residues in the CDR3. Deletions cut 6 bases from V and 4 bases from J, with 18 bases between. This CDR3 is CSAIAGGRGTEAFF. CDR3 nucleotide sequence: TGCAGTGCAATCGCGGGGGGGCGGGGCACTGAAGCTTTCTTT.

The V gene is TRBV14, the J gene TRBJ2-1, with D uncertain. The germline CDR1 and CDR2 sequences are SGHDN and FVKESK. This CDR3 spans 16 amino acids. Deletions cut 1 base from V and 3 bases from J, with 13 bases between. CDR3 sequence reads: CASSQAHGPFYNEQFF. CDR3 in DNA: TGTGCCAGCAGCCAAGCACACGGCCCTTTCTACAATGAGCAGTTCTTC.

This clonotype was found many times. This CDR3 reads CATTAYSNQPQHF. The CDR3 bases are TGTGCCACAACAGCCTATAGCAATCAGCCCCAGCATTTT. The chain combines TRBV6-6 with TRBJ1-5; the D is unclear. Trimming took 10 bases from V and 0 from J, leaving 10 bases between them. Germline V gene sequence: CDR1 MNHNY, CDR2 SVGAGI (reference sequence). The CDR3 is 13 residues long.

This clonotype was seen more than once but under ten times. The rearrangement joins TRBV10-3 to TRBJ2-1; 7 bases fit TRBD2. Germline trimming cut 10 bases from V and 0 bases from J; bases unmatched to any gene: 9. The CDR3 contains 15 residues. Germline loops: CDR1 ENHRY, CDR2 SYGVKD. The CDR3: CATASAGDSYNEQFF. For the CDR3, the DNA is TGTGCCACCGCCAGTGCGGGGGACTCCTACAATGAGCAGTTCTTC.

The J gene is TRBJ2-7, the V gene TRBV20-1, with 9 bases lining up with TRBD2. This CDR3 region has 15 residues. Per germline, CDR1 DFQATT and CDR2 SNEGSKA (reference sequence). With 3 bases clipped from V and 0 bases from J, the junction kept 6 bases outside the gene matches. CDR3 residues: CSASWLAGTSYEQYF. The CDR3 nucleotides read TGCAGTGCTAGTTGGCTAGCGGGGACCTCCTACGAGCAGTACTTC.

This clonotype was detected only once. The J gene is TRBJ1-5, the V gene TRBV4-1, with D uncertain. V lost 0 bases to trimming and J lost 7 bases, with 7 bases between them. From germline, CDR1 is MGHRA and CDR2 YSYEKL. The CDR3 consists of 13 residues. CDR3 nucleotide sequence: TGCGCCAGCAGCCAAGAGAGGTTACAGCCCCAGCATTTT. Its translation is CASSQERLQPQHF.

The chain has TRBV5-1 and TRBJ1-3, with 7 bases lining up with TRBD1. This CDR3 has 15 amino acids. Germline trimming cut 4 bases from V and 1 base from J; bases unmatched to any gene: 5. Germline V gives CDR1 SGHRS, CDR2 YFSETQ. The DNA of the CDR3 is TGCGCCAGCAGCAAAGGACAGGATTCTGGAAACACCATATATTTT. It is translated as CASSKGQDSGNTIYF.

This clonotype has more than one count but fewer than ten. CDR3 sequence reads: CASGSVDEQFF. Written as DNA, the CDR3 is TGTGCCAGCGGATCGGTGGATGAGCAGTTCTTC. This sequence joins TRBV9 and TRBJ2-1; D is ambiguous. Trimming took 7 bases from V and 8 from J, leaving 10 bases between them. CDR3 length: 11 amino acids. Per the germline V gene, CDR1 is SGDLS and CDR2 is YYNGEE. Full variable domain (missing parts from reference TRBV9 and TRBJ2-1): DSGVTQTPKHLITATGQRVTLRCSPRSGDLSVYWYQQSLDQGLQFLIQYYNGEERAKGNILERFSAQQFPDLHSELNLSSLELGDSALYFCASGSVDEQFFGPGTRLTVL.

V and J are TRBV29-1 and TRBJ1-2; D is perhaps TRBD1 (6 bases). CDR1 SQVTM and CDR2 ANQGSEA come from the germline V gene. Trimming removed 7 bases at V and 6 bases at J, with 18 bases between. The CDR3 runs to 13 residues. CDR3 amino acids: CSALGGALNGYTF. The DNA of the CDR3 is TGCAGCGCCCTGGGGGGGGCGTTGAATGGCTACACCTTC.